This TCR beta chain was recovered during a study of T cells in Graves' hyperthyroidism and ophthalmopathy. Whole-study results and caveats: Blood also showed most of the thyroid clonotypes that were expanded above 0.001.

The CDR3 extends over 16 amino acids. Germline lookup yields CDR1 DFQATT and CDR2 SNEGSKA (reference sequence). Trimming took off 6 bases at V and 0 bases at J, with 15 bases between the two ends. The CDR3 regions of TCR beta were amplified from RNA transcripts. With the HTBI primer set, the TCR CDR3 went through a first round of RT-PCR. TCRdb processed the multiplex PCR reads anew with MiXCR; each CDR3 protein has one entry. The sample lists over 400,000 distinct CDR3 sequences; under 15% were seen once. There are a few counts of this clonotype. What it recognizes is unknown. Disease duration was under 3 months in the ophthalmopathy patients, who also had a Clinical Activity Score of at least 3 and a NOSPECS grade of at least 4. Those patients with uncontrolled infection, other autoimmune disease, pregnancy or lactation were excluded. Clinical symptoms, serum thyroxine, TRAb, thyroid ultrasound and orbital computed tomography informed diagnoses.

Sequenced sample: blood. The clonotype originates from a man in his late teens or twenties with Graves' ophthalmopathy. The genes are TRBV20-1 and TRBJ2-6; no reliable D call. CDR3 amino acids: CSAPDRRLSGANVLTF. The CDR3 DNA follows: TGCAGTGCCCCTGACCGACGGCTCTCTGGGGCCAACGTCCTGACTTTC.